This T cell receptor (beta chain) comes out of a study of regulatory dendritic cells for organ transplantation. The study's findings and limits: Memory CD8+ clonal expansion seemed more limited with regulatory than mature dendritic cells. The authors noted considerable between-person heterogeneity in alloreactive memory CD8+ cells. Memory T cells were less diverse than naive, with memory CD8+ most oligoclonal.

Produced via immunoSEQ multiplex PCR; TCRdb's table is partial and in-frame only. Found here are about 29,000 clones, roughly 80% of them singletons; the top ten hold around 0.093%. In this sample, this clone turned up a few times. Its antigen is unknown. V was shortened by 4 bases and J by 5 bases, with 11 bases between the two germline ends. The CDR3 totals 13 residues. Germline CDR1 reads KGHSY; CDR2 reads FQNENV. This chain joins TRBV16 and TRBJ1-2, with D possibly TRBD1 on 6 matching bases. The source of this sequence is a human donor in good health. What was sequenced was naive CD4+ T cells from blood. The subset denotes: CD45RA+ naive T cells. The CDR3 region is CASSLAGDYGYTF. In DNA form, the CDR3 reads TGTGCCAGCAGCCTGGCAGGGGATTATGGCTACACCTTC.